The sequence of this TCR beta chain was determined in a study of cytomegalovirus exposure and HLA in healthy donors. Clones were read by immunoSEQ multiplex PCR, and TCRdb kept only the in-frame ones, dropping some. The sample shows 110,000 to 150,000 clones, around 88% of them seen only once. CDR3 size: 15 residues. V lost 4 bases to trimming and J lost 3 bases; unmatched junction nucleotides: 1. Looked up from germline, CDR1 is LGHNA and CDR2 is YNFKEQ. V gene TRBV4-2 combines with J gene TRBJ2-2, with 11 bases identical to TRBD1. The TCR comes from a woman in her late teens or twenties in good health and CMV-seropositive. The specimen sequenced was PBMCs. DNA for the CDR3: TGTGCCAGCAGCCTGGGACAGGGGGACACCGGGGAGCTGTTTTTT. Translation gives CASSLGQGDTGELFF.